This T cell receptor beta chain was obtained from a study of blood T cells in healthy people across ages. General study results and limits: Higher diversity and more naive CD4+ cells were features of long-lived donors, compared to aged donors. TCR beta diversity tracked closely with naive T cell percentage.

Donors were systemically healthy Caucasian individuals from Russia aged about 6 to 90 years. Using a J-beta primer mix together with a sample-barcoded 5' primer, a second PCR was run for roughly 6 to 11 cycles. One entry per CDR3 protein, called by TCRdb with MiXCR from the 5' RACE reads. The sample records 550,000 to 750,000 distinct CDR3 sequences, around 20% being singletons. In the case of this clonotype: Its antigen is not known.

Trimming left V 4 bases short and J 1 base short, with 12 bases between. The CDR3 sequence is 15 residues long. In germline, CDR1 is SGHAT, CDR2 FQNNGV. Material: blood. This clonotype was obtained from an older man in good health. The chain couples TRBV11-2 to TRBJ2-3; D might be TRBD1 (7 bases). The CDR3 loop reads CASSSRGTGTDTQYF. The CDR3 region has the DNA TGTGCCAGCAGCTCCCGGGGGACAGGCACAGATACGCAGTATTTT. Based on the CDR3 plus reference TRBV11-2 and TRBJ2-3, the full variable domain is EAGVAQSPRYKIIEKRQSVAFWCNPISGHATLYWYQQILGQGPKLLIQFQNNGVVDDSQLPKDRFSAERLKGVDSTLKIQPAKLEDSAVYLCASSSRGTGTDTQYFGPGTRLTVL.